This T cell receptor (beta chain) emerged from a study of cytomegalovirus exposure and HLA in healthy donors. PCR primers comprised 60 Vbeta and 13 Jbeta primers. Here immunoSEQ multiplex PCR was the method, and the copy in TCRdb shows in-frame clones only, minus some. The sample yields 200,000 to 300,000 clones, roughly 86% seen once. Comments on this clone: The target antigen is unknown.

Notes on the study in general: The authors later linked a missense DCLRE1C variant to TCR beta V- and J-gene trimming. Most TCR sequences proved rare, with some public TCRs found in many donors.

What was sequenced was PBMCs. This clonotype was obtained from a woman in her thirties or forties in good health and CMV-seropositive.

CDR3 sequence reads: CSVDPPGGSDTQYF. In DNA form, the CDR3 reads TGCAGCGTTGACCCCCCAGGGGGGTCAGATACGCAGTATTTT. The chain links TRBV29-1 to TRBJ2-3, with a possible D match to TRBD1 (7 bases). Germline lookup yields CDR1 SQVTM and CDR2 ANQGSEA. V lost 3 bases and J 4 bases, leaving 14 bases between the germline ends. The CDR3 sequence is 14 residues long.